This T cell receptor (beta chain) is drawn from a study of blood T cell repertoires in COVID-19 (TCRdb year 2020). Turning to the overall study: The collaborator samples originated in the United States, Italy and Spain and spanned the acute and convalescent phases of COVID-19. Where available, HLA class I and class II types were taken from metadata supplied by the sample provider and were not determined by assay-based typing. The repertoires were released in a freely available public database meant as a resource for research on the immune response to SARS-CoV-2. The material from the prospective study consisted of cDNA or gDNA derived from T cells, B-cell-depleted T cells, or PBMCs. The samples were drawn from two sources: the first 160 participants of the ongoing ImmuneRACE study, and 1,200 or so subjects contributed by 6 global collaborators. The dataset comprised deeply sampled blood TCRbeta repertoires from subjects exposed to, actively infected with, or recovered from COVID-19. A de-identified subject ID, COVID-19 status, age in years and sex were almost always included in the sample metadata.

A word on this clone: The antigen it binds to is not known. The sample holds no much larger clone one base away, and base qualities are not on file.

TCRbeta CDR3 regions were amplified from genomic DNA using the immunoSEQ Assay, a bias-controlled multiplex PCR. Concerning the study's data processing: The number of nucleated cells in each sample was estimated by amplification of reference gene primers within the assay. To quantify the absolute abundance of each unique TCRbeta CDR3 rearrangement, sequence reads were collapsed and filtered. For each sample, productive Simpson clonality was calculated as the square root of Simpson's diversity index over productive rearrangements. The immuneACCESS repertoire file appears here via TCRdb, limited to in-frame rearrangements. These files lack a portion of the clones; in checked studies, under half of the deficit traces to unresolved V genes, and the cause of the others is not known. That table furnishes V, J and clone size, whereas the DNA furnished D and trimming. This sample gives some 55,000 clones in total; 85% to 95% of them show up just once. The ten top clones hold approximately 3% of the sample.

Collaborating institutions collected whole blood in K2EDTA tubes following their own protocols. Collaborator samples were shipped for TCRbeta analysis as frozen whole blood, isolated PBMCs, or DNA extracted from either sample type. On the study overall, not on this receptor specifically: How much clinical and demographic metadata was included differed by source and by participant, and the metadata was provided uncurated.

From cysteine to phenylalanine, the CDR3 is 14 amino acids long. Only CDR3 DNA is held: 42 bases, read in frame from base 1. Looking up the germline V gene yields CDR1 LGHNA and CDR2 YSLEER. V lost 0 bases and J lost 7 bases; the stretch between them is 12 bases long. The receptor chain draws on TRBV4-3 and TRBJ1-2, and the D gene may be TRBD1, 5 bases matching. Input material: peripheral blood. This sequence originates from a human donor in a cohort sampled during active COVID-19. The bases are TGCGCCAGCAGCCAAGAAATCCCAGGGCTTGGCTACACCTTC. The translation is CASSQEIPGLGYTF.